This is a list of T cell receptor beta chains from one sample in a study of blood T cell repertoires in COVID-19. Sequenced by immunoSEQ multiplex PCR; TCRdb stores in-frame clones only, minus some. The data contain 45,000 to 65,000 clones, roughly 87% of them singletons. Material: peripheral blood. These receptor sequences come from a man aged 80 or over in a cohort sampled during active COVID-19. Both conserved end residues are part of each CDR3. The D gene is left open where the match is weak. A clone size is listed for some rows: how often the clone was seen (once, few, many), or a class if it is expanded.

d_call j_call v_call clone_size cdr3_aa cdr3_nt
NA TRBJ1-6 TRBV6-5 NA CASVRSVSYNSPLHF TGTGCCAGCGTCCGGTCTGTGTCCTATAATTCACCCCTCCACTTT
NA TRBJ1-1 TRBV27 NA CASSPGGASTAFF TGTGCCAGCAGTCCAGGTGGGGCTAGTACAGCTTTCTTT
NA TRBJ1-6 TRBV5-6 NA CASRSSGFYNSPLHF TGTGCCAGCAGGTCCTCGGGGTTCTATAATTCACCCCTCCACTTT
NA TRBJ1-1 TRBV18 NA CASSPAWQANTEAFF TGTGCCAGCTCCCCTGCTTGGCAGGCGAACACTGAAGCTTTCTTT
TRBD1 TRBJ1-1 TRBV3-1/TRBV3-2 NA CASSLVTQGEAFF TGTGCCAGCAGCCTCGTAACACAGGGGGAAGCTTTCTTT
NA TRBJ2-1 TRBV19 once CASSMRSGGSSYNEQFF TGTGCCAGTAGTATGAGGTCAGGGGGGAGCTCCTACAATGAGCAGTTCTTC
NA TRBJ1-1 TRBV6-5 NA CASNWGGTEAFF TGTGCCAGCAACTGGGGGGGTACTGAAGCTTTCTTT
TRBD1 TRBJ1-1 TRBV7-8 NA CASSLRDRNTEAFF TGTGCCAGCAGCCTCCGGGACAGAAACACTGAAGCTTTCTTT
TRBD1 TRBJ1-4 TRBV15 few CATSRGQGSEKLFF TGTGCCACCAGCAGAGGACAGGGGAGTGAAAAACTGTTTTTT
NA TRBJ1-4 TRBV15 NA CATSRDSPRVGGVANEKLFF TGTGCCACCAGCAGAGATTCGCCGCGAGTTGGGGGGGTAGCTAATGAAAAACTGTTTTTT
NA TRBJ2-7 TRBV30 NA CAWRAAGAYEQYF TGTGCCTGGAGGGCGGCAGGGGCCTACGAGCAGTACTTC
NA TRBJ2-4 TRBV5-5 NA CASSGDPGTPIQYF TGTGCCAGCAGCGGGGACCCCGGGACACCCATTCAGTACTTC
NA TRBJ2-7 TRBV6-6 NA CASSYSTGRYEQYF TGTGCCAGCAGTTACTCGACGGGGAGATACGAGCAGTACTTC
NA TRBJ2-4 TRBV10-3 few CAISETEAKNIQYF TGTGCCATCAGTGAGACTGAGGCCAAAAACATTCAGTACTTC
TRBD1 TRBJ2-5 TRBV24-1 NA CATSDPGTGEETQYF TGTGCCACCAGTGATCCCGGGACAGGGGAAGAGACCCAGTACTTC
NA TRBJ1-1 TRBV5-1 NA CASSLEGGRNTEAFF TGCGCCAGCAGCTTGGAAGGGGGAAGGAACACTGAAGCTTTCTTT
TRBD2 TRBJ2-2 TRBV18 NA CASSRGLAGATGELFF TGTGCCAGCTCACGGGGACTAGCGGGAGCTACCGGGGAGCTGTTTTTT
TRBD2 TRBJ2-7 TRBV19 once CASRGLGLAGGPSYEQYF TGTGCCAGTAGGGGCCTGGGACTAGCGGGAGGGCCTTCCTACGAGCAGTACTTC
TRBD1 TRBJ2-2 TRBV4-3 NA CASSLTGVNTGELFF TGCGCCAGCAGCCTGACAGGGGTCAACACCGGGGAGCTGTTTTTT
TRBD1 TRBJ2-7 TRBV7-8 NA CASSTSTGVGNEQYF TGTGCCAGCAGCACATCAACAGGGGTGGGTAACGAGCAGTACTTC
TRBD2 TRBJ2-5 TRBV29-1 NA CSVQGLAGGPYLETQYF TGCAGCGTCCAGGGACTAGCGGGAGGGCCCTATTTGGAGACCCAGTACTTC
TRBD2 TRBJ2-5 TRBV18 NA CASSPRTSGSSKETQYF TGTGCCAGCTCACCCCGGACTAGCGGGAGTAGCAAAGAGACCCAGTACTTC
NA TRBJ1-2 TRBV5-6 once CASLLRGGYGYTF TGTGCCAGCCTTCTCAGGGGTGGATATGGCTACACCTTC
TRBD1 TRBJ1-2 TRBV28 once CASRQGTVNYGYTF TGTGCCAGCAGGCAAGGGACAGTCAACTATGGCTACACCTTC
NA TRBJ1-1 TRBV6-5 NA CASSYSVGNTEAFF TGTGCCAGCAGTTACTCGGTCGGGAACACTGAAGCTTTCTTT
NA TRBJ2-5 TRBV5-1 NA CASSVSGQETQYF TGCGCCAGCAGCGTTAGCGGTCAAGAGACCCAGTACTTC
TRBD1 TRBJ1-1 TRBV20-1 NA CRADRATEAFF TGCAGAGCGGACAGGGCCACTGAAGCTTTCTTT
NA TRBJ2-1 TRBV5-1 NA CASSLEQWNEQFF TGCGCCAGCAGCTTGGAACAATGGAATGAGCAGTTCTTC
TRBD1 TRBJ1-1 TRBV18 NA CASSLRTGENTEAFF TGTGCCAGCTCACTAAGGACAGGGGAGAACACTGAAGCTTTCTTT
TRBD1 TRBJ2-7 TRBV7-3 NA CASSLRDRGLRTTIYEQYF TGTGCCAGCAGCTTGAGAGACAGGGGGTTGAGGACTACGATCTACGAGCAGTACTTC
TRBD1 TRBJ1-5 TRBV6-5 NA CASSGQENQPQHF TGTGCCAGCAGCGGACAGGAAAATCAGCCCCAGCATTTT
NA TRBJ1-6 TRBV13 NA CASSEEQGRNNSPLHF TGTGCCAGCAGCGAGGAACAGGGACGGAACAATTCACCCCTCCACTTT
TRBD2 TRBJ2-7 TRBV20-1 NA CSASTWTSGSYEQYF TGCAGTGCTAGTACTTGGACTAGCGGGAGCTACGAGCAGTACTTC
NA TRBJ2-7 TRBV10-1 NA CASSESDRGLIDEQYF TGCGCCAGCAGTGAGTCCGACAGGGGACTAATCGACGAGCAGTACTTC
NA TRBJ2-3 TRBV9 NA CASSVVGASTDTQYF TGTGCCAGCAGCGTAGTAGGGGCCAGCACAGATACGCAGTATTTT
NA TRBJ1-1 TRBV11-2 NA CASSLDRDTEAFF TGTGCCAGCAGCTTAGACCGTGACACTGAAGCTTTCTTT
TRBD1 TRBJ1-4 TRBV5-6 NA CASSFHRGEKLFF TGTGCCAGCAGCTTTCACAGGGGTGAAAAACTGTTTTTT
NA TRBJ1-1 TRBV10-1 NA CASQRGVGTEAFF TGCGCCAGCCAACGGGGGGTAGGGACTGAAGCTTTCTTT
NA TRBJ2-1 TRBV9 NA CASSVAPGPYNEQFF TGTGCCAGCAGCGTAGCACCGGGTCCCTACAATGAGCAGTTCTTC
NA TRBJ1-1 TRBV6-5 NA CASSYLEGEAFF TGTGCCAGCAGTTATTTAGAGGGTGAAGCTTTCTTT
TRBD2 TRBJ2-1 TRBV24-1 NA CATSDNDGTSIDNEQFF TGTGCCACCAGTGATAACGACGGGACTAGCATAGACAATGAGCAGTTCTTC
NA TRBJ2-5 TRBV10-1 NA CASSVGGPQETQYF TGCGCCAGCAGTGTCGGGGGTCCCCAAGAGACCCAGTACTTC
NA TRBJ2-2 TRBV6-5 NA CASTPGGTGELFF TGTGCCAGCACCCCAGGTGGGACCGGGGAGCTGTTTTTT